This entry lists 5 T cell receptor beta chains sequenced from one sample in a study of vaccination effects on CD4 cells after COVID-19. No cognate antigen is known for these TCRs. With the ViraFEST assay, the study expanded antigen-specific CD4+ T cells using viral peptide pools, then sequenced them. When around 10 days of culture had elapsed, CD4+ T cells were isolated. Everyone in the study got two shots of either the BNT162b2 or mRNA-1273 vaccine. Only in-frame clones appear in the TCRdb table, and some are missing; sequencing was by immunoSEQ multiplex PCR. This sample has 20,000 to 25,000 clones; roughly three quarters occur once, and the top ten carry around 8.4%. The sequencing used CD4+ T cells from PBMCs cultured with HCoV-229E spike peptides, collected after COVID-19 vaccination. These receptors were collected from a human donor who received a COVID-19 vaccine.

The chain employs TRBV3-1 (or the pseudogene TRBV3-2) and TRBJ1-2; 9 nucleotides match TRBD1. Per the germline V gene, CDR1 is LGHDT and CDR2 is YNNKEL (reference sequence). The CDR3 extends over 14 amino acids. The V and J ends lost 5 bases and 4 bases, in that order; junction bases with no gene match: 5. The CDR3 DNA reads as TGTGCCAGCAGCAGGGACAGGGCGGGCTATGGCTACACCTTC. It is translated as CASSRDRAGYGYTF.

This clone was found once. V and J are TRBV4-1 and TRBJ1-2; D might be TRBD1 (6 bases). This CDR3 has 17 amino acids. With 2 bases removed from V and 3 bases from J, the gap between germline ends came to 19 bases. Germline assignment: CDR1 MGHRA and CDR2 YSYEKL. The CDR3 bases are TGCGCCAGCAGCCAAAGCCATTCTGAGGGGGGACACTATGGCTACACCTTC. Residues: CASSQSHSEGGHYGYTF.

The J gene is TRBJ2-5, the V gene TRBV15; TRBD2 matches at 7 bases. CDR1 and CDR2 (germline): LNHNV, YYDKDF (reference sequence). The CDR3 length is 18 residues. V shed 0 bases, J shed 5 bases, and the junction held 15 bases outside the gene matches. The CDR3 sequence is CATSREAPFHLRGETQYF. In DNA, the CDR3 is TGTGCCACCAGCAGAGAGGCCCCGTTCCACCTGCGGGGGGAGACCCAGTACTTC.

This clone was detected only a few times. V and J are TRBV5-1 and TRBJ1-1; possible D gene TRBD1, 5 bases. The CDR3 totals 18 residues. Germline loops: CDR1 SGHRS, CDR2 YFSETQ. Trimming removed 1 base at V and 1 base at J, with 20 bases between. The CDR3 sequence: CASSLYLRVGGTNTEAFF. The CDR3 coding sequence is TGCGCCAGCAGCTTGTATTTGAGGGTTGGGGGGACGAACACTGAAGCTTTCTTT.

V is TRBV10-2 and J is TRBJ1-1; perhaps TRBD1 as D (6 bases). The CDR3 consists of 17 residues. V shed 0 bases and J shed 0 bases, with 14 bases lying between them. The V gene's germline CDR1 is WSHSY and CDR2 SAAADI. The CDR3 DNA reads as TGCGCCAGCAGTGAGTCAGGTGGGGGCGTTATGAACACTGAAGCTTTCTTT. This sequence encodes CASSESGGGVMNTEAFF.